These 29 T cell receptor beta chains were all obtained from the same sample, sequenced in a study of cytomegalovirus exposure and HLA in healthy donors. It was with 60 Vbeta and 13 Jbeta primers that the PCR ran. TCRdb's table, derived via immunoSEQ multiplex PCR, lists solely in-frame clones and lacks some. Of some 130,000 clones in the sample, more than 8% were seen once. Sequenced sample: PBMCs. The receptors originated from a man in his forties or fifties in good health and CMV-seronegative.

The J gene is TRBJ1-5, the V gene TRBV30; 8 positions match TRBD1. The germline V gene encodes CDR1 GTSNPN and CDR2 SVGIG (reference sequence). The CDR3 spans 16 residues. The ends lost 1 base at V and 5 bases at J; junction bases unmatched: 10. Here the CDR3 DNA reads TGTGCCTGGAGTGACCTCGGACAGGGAAAGTATCAGCCCCAGCATTTT. Translation gives CAWSDLGQGKYQPQHF.

This clone showed up just a few times. The chain combines TRBV7-9 with TRBJ1-2; the match to TRBD1 covers 8 bases. V lost 5 bases, J lost 8 bases, and 7 bases stayed unmatched. There are 13 residues in the CDR3. Germline values: CDR1 SEHNR, CDR2 FQNEAQ (reference sequence). The CDR3 here is CASSVLTGDGYTF. The CDR3 DNA follows: TGTGCCAGCAGCGTGTTGACAGGGGACGGCTACACCTTC. Based on the CDR3 plus reference TRBV7-9 and TRBJ1-2, the full variable domain is DTGVSQNPRHKITKRGQNVTFRCDPISEHNRLYWYRQTLGQGPEFLTYFQNEAQLEKSRLLSDRFSAERPKGSFSTLEIQRTEQGDSAMYLCASSVLTGDGYTFGSGTRLTVV.

The table lists this clone with a few counts. The chain is built from TRBV23-1 and TRBJ1-4; no firm D call. TRBV23-1 is sorted into the ORF group, with uncertain function. This CDR3 is 12 amino acids long. Trimming pared 0 bases from V and 8 bases from J, leaving 4 bases between. As DNA, the CDR3 is TGCGCCAGCAGTCAATCTCCGGAAAAACTGTTTTTT. It encodes CASSQSPEKLFF.

This sequence joins TRBV25-1 and TRBJ1-6; weak D call: TRBD1 (5 bases). Trimming removed 7 bases at V and 0 bases at J, with 16 bases between. The CDR3 consists of 17 residues. Germline loops: CDR1 MGHDK, CDR2 SYGVNS. CDR3 region: CASTRGRVGSYNSPLHF. The CDR3 region has the DNA TGTGCCAGCACCCGTGGCAGGGTGGGCTCCTATAATTCACCCCTCCACTTT.

The chain links TRBV19 to TRBJ2-5; weak D call: TRBD2 (5 bases). Between the trimmed V and J ends, which lost 7 bases and 4 bases, there was a span of 16 bases. CDR1 LNHDA and CDR2 SQIVND come from the germline V gene (reference sequence). The CDR3 loop spans 14 amino acids. The CDR3 DNA is TGTGCCAGTATGGAGCGGCACAAAGGAGAGACCCAGTACTTC. Encoded protein: CASMERHKGETQYF.

This clone was seen a handful of times. The chain combines TRBV19 with TRBJ1-1; TRBD1 aligns across 9 bases. There are 16 residues in the CDR3. J lost 10 bases, V lost 10 bases, and 22 bases had no gene match. Per germline, CDR1 LNHDA and CDR2 SQIVND (reference sequence). The CDR3 loop reads CATSSGDRALMGVAFF. DNA for the CDR3: TGTGCCACATCAAGTGGGGACAGGGCATTGATGGGTGTAGCTTTCTTT.

The CDR3 DNA sequence: TGTGCCAGCAGTGAAGCGCTTATAGCGGGAGGGGGTCAAGAGACCCAGTACTTC. It specifies CASSEALIAGGGQETQYF. The chain has TRBV2 and TRBJ2-5, with 11 bases that match TRBD2. Trimming took 0 bases from V and 2 from J; bases not matched to a gene: 8. This CDR3 region has 18 residues. Germline CDR1 reads SNHLY; CDR2 reads FYNNEI. The full variable domain, with the rest looked up from reference TRBV2 and TRBJ2-5, is EPEVTQTPSHQVTQMGQEVILRCVPISNHLYFYWYRQILGQKVEFLVSFYNNEISEKSEIFDDQFSVERPDGSNFTLKIRSTKLEDSAMYFCASSEALIAGGGQETQYFGPGTRLLVL.

The rearrangement links TRBV11-2 to TRBJ1-5, with D unresolved. CDR3 length equals 14 residues. With 1 base removed from V and 7 bases from J, the gap between germline ends came to 11 bases. CDR1 and CDR2 (germline): SGHAT, FQNNGV. DNA for the CDR3: TGTGCCAGCAGCTTAGGAAACGGGAAGCAGCCCCAGCATTTT. This translates into CASSLGNGKQPQHF.

The chain uses TRBV2 and TRBJ2-3; D perhaps matches TRBD2 (6 bases). This CDR3 contains 13 residues. Trimming took 6 bases from V and 6 from J, leaving 13 bases between them. Germline loops: CDR1 SNHLY, CDR2 FYNNEI. CDR3 in DNA: TGTGCCAGCAGCTGGACGGAGGGGGATACGCAGTATTTT. Encoded protein: CASSWTEGDTQYF.

A few counts support this clone. The chain employs TRBV27 and TRBJ2-1; 8 bases fit TRBD1. Germline CDR1 MNHEY, CDR2 SMNVEV (reference sequence). The CDR3 is 15 amino acids. The V segment lost 4 bases and the J segment 3 bases; nucleotides outside the gene matches: 5. As DNA, the CDR3 is TGTGCCAGCAGTTCCCGGACAGGGATCTACAATGAGCAGTTCTTC. Its protein is CASSSRTGIYNEQFF.

There are a few counts of this clone. This chain links TRBV11-2 with TRBJ1-1; 7 nucleotides line up with TRBD1. Per germline, CDR1 SGHAT and CDR2 FQNNGV. Trimming removed 4 bases from V and 1 base from J; junction bases left unmatched: 12. The CDR3 has 17 residues. Here the CDR3 DNA reads TGTGCCAGCAGCTCCGGACAGGAAAACTGGAGGAACACTGAAGCTTTCTTT. Translated: CASSSGQENWRNTEAFF.

The J gene is TRBJ2-4, the V gene TRBV9; 8 positions match TRBD1. CDR3 length equals 15 residues. Germline V gene sequence: CDR1 SGDLS, CDR2 YYNGEE. The V segment lost 4 bases and the J segment 5 bases; nucleotides outside the gene matches: 8. CDR3 protein: CASSPPQGGENIQYF. CDR3 nucleotides: TGTGCCAGCAGCCCTCCACAGGGGGGAGAAAACATTCAGTACTTC.

There are a few counts of this clone. The CDR3 nucleotides read TGTGCCAGCAGCAGGGAGAACTATGGCTACACCTTC. Protein sequence: CASSRENYGYTF. This sequence joins TRBV11-2 and TRBJ1-2; D not resolved. The germline V and J ends were trimmed by 5 bases and 2 bases, with 6 bases remaining between them. CDR3 size: 12 residues. From germline, CDR1 is SGHAT and CDR2 FQNNGV.

This clone was detected a few times. V and J are TRBV6-5 and TRBJ1-1; maybe TRBD1 (5 bases). Germline-derived CDR1 and CDR2 are MNHEY and SVGAGI. The V end was cut by 8 bases, the J end by 3 bases, with 13 bases between. The CDR3 is 13 amino acids. The CDR3 sequence: CASARGRDTEAFF. In DNA, the CDR3 is TGTGCCAGCGCGCGCGGCAGGGACACTGAAGCTTTCTTT.

This chain connects TRBV19 to TRBJ2-7, with D perhaps TRBD2 (6 bases). The CDR3 consists of 14 residues. Germline V gene sequence: CDR1 LNHDA, CDR2 SQIVND (reference sequence). V lost 3 bases and J 7 bases, leaving 16 bases between the germline ends. CDR3 in amino acids: CASSMGLTSGEQYF. In DNA, the CDR3 is TGTGCCAGTAGTATGGGACTCACCTCTGGAGAGCAGTACTTC.

This clone occurred a few times. The gene calls are TRBV5-1 and TRBJ2-7, with a tentative D call TRBD1 (8 bases). Per germline, CDR1 SGHRS and CDR2 YFSETQ. The CDR3 has 16 residues. Trimming shortened V by 3 bases and J by 3 bases, and 19 bases separated the two germline ends. In nucleotides, the CDR3 is TGCGCCAGCAGCTCCGGGGGAGGGACAGGTTTCTACGAGCAGTACTTC. Amino acid sequence: CASSSGGGTGFYEQYF.

This chain uses TRBV7-3 with TRBJ1-3; D ambiguous. Per the germline V gene, CDR1 is SGHTA and CDR2 is FQGTGA. Trimming removed 2 bases at V and 4 bases at J, with 15 bases between. The CDR3 consists of 16 residues. CDR3 in amino acids: CASSLGSGLAGNTIYF. For the CDR3, the DNA is TGTGCCAGCAGCTTAGGGAGCGGGCTTGCAGGAAACACCATATATTTT.

J is TRBJ2-5 and V is TRBV4-1; 9 bases are shared with TRBD2. The CDR3 is 17 residues long. Unmatched junction bases numbered 10, after V lost 0 bases and J lost 5 bases. Germline V lookup: CDR1 MGHRA, CDR2 YSYEKL. Here the CDR3 DNA reads TGCGCCAGCAGCCAAGATGCGACTAGCGGCTCTCGGGAGACCCAGTACTTC. The encoded protein is CASSQDATSGSRETQYF.

V gene TRBV5-1 combines with J gene TRBJ2-1; 9 bases agree with TRBD2. The V and J ends lost 7 bases and 9 bases, in that order; junction bases with no gene match: 23. Germline V gene data show CDR1 as SGHRS and CDR2 as YFSETQ. The CDR3 consists of 18 residues. Written as DNA, the CDR3 is TGCGCCAGCTTACCGGGACTAGCCGTCAACGGGAGAAACGCTGAGCAGTTCTTC. Translating gives CASLPGLAVNGRNAEQFF. Combining the CDR3 with reference TRBV5-1 and TRBJ2-1 gives the whole variable domain KAGVTQTPRYLIKTRGQQVTLSCSPISGHRSVSWYQQTPGQGLQFLFEYFSETQRNKGNFPGRFSGRQFSNSRSEMNVSTLELGDSALYLCASLPGLAVNGRNAEQFFGPGTRLTVL.

The rearrangement uses TRBV28 and TRBJ1-4; D not certain. V gave up 3 bases and J gave up 12 bases, with 17 bases separating them. Germline-derived CDR1 and CDR2 are MDHEN and SYDVKM. This CDR3 is 14 amino acids long. Written as DNA, the CDR3 is TGTGCCAGCAGTTTGGCGGGAGAGGGAGAAGAACTGTTTTTT. Its protein is CASSLAGEGEELFF.

There are a few counts of this clone. The V and J genes are TRBV5-6 and TRBJ1-1; 7 bases are a match to TRBD1. CDR3 length equals 15 residues. Germline-derived CDR1 and CDR2 are SGHDT and YYEEEE. Losses at the gene ends were 4 bases for V and 0 bases for J; bases not matched to a gene: 6. In DNA, the CDR3 is TGTGCCAGCAGCGGGGGACAGTACATGAACACTGAAGCTTTCTTT. This gives the protein CASSGGQYMNTEAFF.

The chain carries TRBV7-2 and TRBJ2-1, with 14 bases matching TRBD2. The CDR3 sequence is 16 residues long. In germline, CDR1 is SGHTA, CDR2 FQGNSA. Germline trimming cut 5 bases from V and 9 bases from J; bases unmatched to any gene: 9. For the CDR3, the DNA is TGTGCCAGCAGCGGACGACTAGCGGGAGGGCTCGGTGAGCAGTTCTTC. This sequence encodes CASSGRLAGGLGEQFF.

V is TRBV5-4 and J is TRBJ2-7; D is uncertain. The CDR3 consists of 14 residues. CDR1 is SGHNT and CDR2 is YYREEE in the germline V gene (reference sequence). Deletions cut 0 bases from V and 3 bases from J, with 10 bases between. In DNA form, the CDR3 reads TGTGCCAGCAGCTTGGATGGCACCTTCTACGAGCAGTACTTC. Translated, it gives CASSLDGTFYEQYF.

This chain connects TRBV30 to TRBJ2-1, with 10 nucleotides matching TRBD2. V lost 8 bases to trimming and J lost 5 bases; unmatched junction nucleotides: 6. There are 13 residues in the CDR3. Germline CDR1 GTSNPN, CDR2 SVGIG (reference sequence). CDR3 coding DNA: TGTGCCCGGGCAGCGGGAGGGAACAATGAGCAGTTCTTC. This sequence encodes CARAAGGNNEQFF.

The J gene is TRBJ2-1, the V gene TRBV30, with 9 bases fitting TRBD2. V trimming: 3 bases; J trimming: 10 bases; junction bases outside the gene matches: 10. The CDR3 has 14 amino acids. Germline V gene sequence: CDR1 GTSNPN, CDR2 SVGIG (reference sequence). CDR3 bases: TGTGCCTGGAGCCTCGGGCTAGCGGGGAGCGAGCAGTTCTTC. It encodes CAWSLGLAGSEQFF.

This clone turned up a few times. The chain links TRBV10-1 to TRBJ2-3, with D possibly TRBD1 on 5 matching bases. The CDR3 contains 15 residues. The V gene lost 2 bases and the J gene lost 0 bases, with 9 bases spanning the gap. The germline V gene encodes CDR1 WNHNN and CDR2 SYGVQD (reference sequence). For the CDR3, the DNA is TGCGCCAGCAGTGAGGGGGCACTTAGCACAGATACGCAGTATTTT. Translated: CASSEGALSTDTQYF.

This chain uses TRBV30 with TRBJ1-6; D ambiguous. This CDR3 contains 14 residues. The germline V gene has CDR1 GTSNPN and CDR2 SVGIG (reference sequence). V was shortened by 3 bases and J by 10 bases, with 16 bases between the two germline ends. CDR3 in amino acids: CAWRGSGVGSPLHF. The CDR3 bases are TGTGCCTGGAGGGGATCCGGGGTTGGATCACCCCTCCACTTT.

The CDR3 sequence is CASSLMVVSVDRGYDGYTF. For the CDR3, the DNA is TGCGCCAGCAGCTTGATGGTCGTATCAGTAGACAGGGGTTATGATGGCTACACCTTC. V usage is TRBV5-1 and J usage is TRBJ1-2, with 8 bases lining up with TRBD1. J gave up 6 bases and V 1 base, and 20 bases lay outside the gene matches. The CDR3 covers 19 residues. In germline, CDR1 is SGHRS, CDR2 YFSETQ.

This clone was detected a few times. The J gene is TRBJ2-2, the V gene TRBV19, with 10 bases that match TRBD1. Germline loops: CDR1 LNHDA, CDR2 SQIVND (reference sequence). This CDR3 region has 15 residues. The junction had 2 bases not matched to a gene; V was cut back by 3 bases and J by 4 bases. The CDR3 sequence is CASSIRTGGTGELFF. In DNA, the CDR3 is TGTGCCAGTAGTATTAGGACAGGGGGCACCGGGGAGCTGTTTTTT.